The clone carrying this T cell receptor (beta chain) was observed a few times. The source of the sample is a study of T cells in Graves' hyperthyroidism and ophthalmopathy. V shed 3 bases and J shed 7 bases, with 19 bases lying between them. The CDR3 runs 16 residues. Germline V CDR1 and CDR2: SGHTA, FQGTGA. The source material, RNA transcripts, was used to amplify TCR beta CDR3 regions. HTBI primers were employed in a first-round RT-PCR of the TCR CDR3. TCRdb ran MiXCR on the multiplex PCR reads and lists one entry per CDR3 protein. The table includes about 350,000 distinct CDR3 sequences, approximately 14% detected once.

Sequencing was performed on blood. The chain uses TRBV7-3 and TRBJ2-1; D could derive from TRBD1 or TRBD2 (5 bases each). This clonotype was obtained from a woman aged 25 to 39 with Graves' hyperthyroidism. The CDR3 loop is CASSLFSAGTLNEQFF. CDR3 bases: TGTGCCAGCAGCTTGTTCTCCGCCGGGACCCTTAATGAGCAGTTCTTC.